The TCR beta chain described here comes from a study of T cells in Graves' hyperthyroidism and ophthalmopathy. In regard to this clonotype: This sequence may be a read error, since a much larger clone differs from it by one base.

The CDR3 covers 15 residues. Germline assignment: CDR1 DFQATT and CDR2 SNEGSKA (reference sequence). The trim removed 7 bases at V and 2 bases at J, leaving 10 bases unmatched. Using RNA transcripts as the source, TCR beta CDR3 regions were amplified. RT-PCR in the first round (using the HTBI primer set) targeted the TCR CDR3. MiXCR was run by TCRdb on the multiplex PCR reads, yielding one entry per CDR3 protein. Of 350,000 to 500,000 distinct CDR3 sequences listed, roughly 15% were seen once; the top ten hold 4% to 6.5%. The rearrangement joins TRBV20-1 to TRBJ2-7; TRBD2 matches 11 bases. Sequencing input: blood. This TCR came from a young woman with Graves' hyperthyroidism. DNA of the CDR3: TGCAGTGTTGGATACCCGGGACTAGCGGCCTACGAGCAGTACTTC. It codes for CSVGYPGLAAYEQYF.